A selection of T cell receptor beta chains follows, all from one sample in a study of blood T cell repertoires in COVID-19. Clones were read by immunoSEQ multiplex PCR, and TCRdb kept only the in-frame ones, dropping some. This sample carries fewer than 600,000 clones, roughly nine tenths of them seen once, and the ten largest clones take 0.75% to 0.9%. What was sequenced was peripheral blood. Receptor source: a man in his late teens or twenties with COVID-19, enrolled during active disease. The CDR3 runs from the conserved cysteine through the conserved F or W. Fields, in order: CDR3 DNA, CDR3 protein, J gene, D gene, V gene. D genes are given only for firm matches.

cdr3_nt: TGTGCCACCAGTGATTGGGGTGAGCGGGAATACGGCACAGATACGCAGTATTTT
cdr3_aa: CATSDWGEREYGTDTQYF
j_call: TRBJ2-3
d_call: TRBD2
v_call: TRBV24-1

cdr3_nt: TGTGCCAGCAGCCAAGCGGTCGGGTTGGGTACTGAAGCTTTCTTT
cdr3_aa: CASSQAVGLGTEAFF
j_call: TRBJ1-1
d_call: -
v_call: TRBV3-1/TRBV3-2

cdr3_nt: TGTGCCAGCAGCTTAGGCAGCACAGGGGGCTTTAAGACCCAGTACTTC
cdr3_aa: CASSLGSTGGFKTQYF
j_call: TRBJ2-5
d_call: TRBD1
v_call: TRBV11-2

cdr3_nt: TGTGCCAGCAGCCAAAAAAACACCGGGGAGCTGTTTTTT
cdr3_aa: CASSQKNTGELFF
j_call: TRBJ2-2
d_call: -
v_call: TRBV5-4

cdr3_nt: TGCAGTGCTCGGGAGGAGACCCAGTACTTC
cdr3_aa: CSAREETQYF
j_call: TRBJ2-5
d_call: -
v_call: TRBV20-1

cdr3_nt: TGTGCCATCCCCGGGGGGGACCGCTATGGATCACTGCGTACTGAAGCTTTCTTT
cdr3_aa: CAIPGGDRYGSLRTEAFF
j_call: TRBJ1-1
d_call: -
v_call: TRBV7-9

cdr3_nt: TGTGCCACCAGTGATTCCGCCGGGGAGCTGTTTTTT
cdr3_aa: CATSDSAGELFF
j_call: TRBJ2-2
d_call: -
v_call: TRBV24-1

cdr3_nt: TGTGCCACCAGCAAGATAGCGGGAGGTTACAATGAGCAGTTCTTC
cdr3_aa: CATSKIAGGYNEQFF
j_call: TRBJ2-1
d_call: TRBD2
v_call: TRBV24-1

cdr3_nt: TGTGCCAGCAGCCGGGGACTAGCGGGGTGGGATGAGCAGTTCTTC
cdr3_aa: CASSRGLAGWDEQFF
j_call: TRBJ2-1
d_call: TRBD2
v_call: TRBV7-9

cdr3_nt: TGTGCCAGCAGCTGGACGGGGGGTGAAGAGACCCAGTACTTC
cdr3_aa: CASSWTGGEETQYF
j_call: TRBJ2-5
d_call: TRBD2
v_call: TRBV5-4

cdr3_nt: TGTGCCAGCAGCACCGGGACTAGCGGGGGCGTGGAGACCCAGTACTTC
cdr3_aa: CASSTGTSGGVETQYF
j_call: TRBJ2-5
d_call: TRBD2
v_call: TRBV7-7

cdr3_nt: TGTGCCAGCAGTGAAAACCGGGACAGTCAAGAGACCCAGTACTTC
cdr3_aa: CASSENRDSQETQYF
j_call: TRBJ2-5
d_call: TRBD1
v_call: TRBV2

cdr3_nt: TGTGCCAGCCAAAAGCGGACGGCCCGTCGAACCGGGGAGCTGTTTTTT
cdr3_aa: CASQKRTARRTGELFF
j_call: TRBJ2-2
d_call: -
v_call: TRBV13

cdr3_nt: TGCGCCAGCAGCTTGGAACTAGCGGGGTATACAGATACGCAGTATTTT
cdr3_aa: CASSLELAGYTDTQYF
j_call: TRBJ2-3
d_call: TRBD2
v_call: TRBV5-1

cdr3_nt: TGTGCCAGCAGAGAAGACTCAAACACCGGGGAGCTGTTTTTT
cdr3_aa: CASREDSNTGELFF
j_call: TRBJ2-2
d_call: -
v_call: TRBV2

cdr3_nt: TGTGCCAGCAGCTCCTGGACAGGTAATCAGCCCCAGCATTTT
cdr3_aa: CASSSWTGNQPQHF
j_call: TRBJ1-5
d_call: TRBD1
v_call: TRBV7-9

cdr3_nt: TGTGCCAGCAGGAGGACAGAATTCTACGAGCAGTACTTC
cdr3_aa: CASRRTEFYEQYF
j_call: TRBJ2-7
d_call: -
v_call: TRBV6-5

cdr3_nt: TGTGCCAGCAGCTTGGGGCAGGGGAGAGGGGCCTATGGCTACACCTTC
cdr3_aa: CASSLGQGRGAYGYTF
j_call: TRBJ1-2
d_call: -
v_call: TRBV5-6

cdr3_nt: TGTGCCACTAGTCCAGGGACAAATCAGCCCCAGCATTTT
cdr3_aa: CATSPGTNQPQHF
j_call: TRBJ1-5
d_call: -
v_call: TRBV24-1

cdr3_nt: TGTGCCAGCAGCTCCGGGTCGAAGCGGAACACTGAAGCTTTCTTT
cdr3_aa: CASSSGSKRNTEAFF
j_call: TRBJ1-1
d_call: -
v_call: TRBV7-9